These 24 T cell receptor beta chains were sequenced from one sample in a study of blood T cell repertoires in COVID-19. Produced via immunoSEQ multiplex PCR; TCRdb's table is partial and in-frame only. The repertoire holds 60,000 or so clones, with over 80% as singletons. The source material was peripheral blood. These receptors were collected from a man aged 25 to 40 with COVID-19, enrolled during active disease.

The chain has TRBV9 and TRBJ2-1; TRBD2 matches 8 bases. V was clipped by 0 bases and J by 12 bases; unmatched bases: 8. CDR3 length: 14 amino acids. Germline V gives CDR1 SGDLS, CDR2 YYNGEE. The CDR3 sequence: CASSVGLAPPLQFF. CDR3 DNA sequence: TGTGCCAGCAGCGTAGGACTAGCGCCCCCCCTGCAGTTCTTC.

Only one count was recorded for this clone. The CDR3 sequence is CASSQSLAGLFF. The CDR3 DNA sequence: TGTGCCAGCAGCCAATCGTTGGCGGGCCTGTTCTTC. J is TRBJ2-1 and V is TRBV16; D is perhaps TRBD2 (5 bases). CDR1 and CDR2 from the germline V gene are KGHSY and FQNENV. The CDR3 loop spans 12 amino acids. V lost 0 bases and J 15 bases, leaving 12 bases between the germline ends.

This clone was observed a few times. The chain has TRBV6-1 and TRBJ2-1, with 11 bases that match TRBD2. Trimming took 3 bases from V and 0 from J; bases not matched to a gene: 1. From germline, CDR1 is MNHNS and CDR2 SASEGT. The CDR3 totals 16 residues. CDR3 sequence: CASSDLAGGSYNEQFF. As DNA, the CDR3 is TGTGCCAGCAGTGATCTAGCGGGAGGCTCCTACAATGAGCAGTTCTTC.

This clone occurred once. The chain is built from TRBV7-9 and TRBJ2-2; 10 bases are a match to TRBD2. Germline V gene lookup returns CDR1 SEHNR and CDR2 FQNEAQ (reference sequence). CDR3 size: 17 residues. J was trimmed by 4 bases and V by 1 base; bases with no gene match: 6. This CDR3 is CASSLGAAGGPTGELFF. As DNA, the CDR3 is TGTGCCAGCAGCTTAGGAGCAGCGGGAGGGCCCACCGGGGAGCTGTTTTTT.

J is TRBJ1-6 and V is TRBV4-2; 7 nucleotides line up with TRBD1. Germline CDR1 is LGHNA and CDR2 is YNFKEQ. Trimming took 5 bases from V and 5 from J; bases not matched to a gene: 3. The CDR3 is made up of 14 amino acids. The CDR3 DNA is TGTGCCAGCAGCAAAGGACAGGATAATTCACCCCTCCACTTT. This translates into CASSKGQDNSPLHF.

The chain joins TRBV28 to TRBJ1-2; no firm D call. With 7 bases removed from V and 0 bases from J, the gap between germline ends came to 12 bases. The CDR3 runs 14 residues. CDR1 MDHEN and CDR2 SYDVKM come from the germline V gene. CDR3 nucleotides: TGTGCCAGCACGGAGGCCCCACCTAACTATGGCTACACCTTC. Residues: CASTEAPPNYGYTF.

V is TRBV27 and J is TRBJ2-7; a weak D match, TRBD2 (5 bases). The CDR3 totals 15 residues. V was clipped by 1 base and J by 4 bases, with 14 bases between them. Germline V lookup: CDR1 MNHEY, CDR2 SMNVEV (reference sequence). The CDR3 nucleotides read TGTGCCAGCAGTTTATTCGGAGGCAAGAGGTACGAGCAGTACTTC. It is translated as CASSLFGGKRYEQYF.

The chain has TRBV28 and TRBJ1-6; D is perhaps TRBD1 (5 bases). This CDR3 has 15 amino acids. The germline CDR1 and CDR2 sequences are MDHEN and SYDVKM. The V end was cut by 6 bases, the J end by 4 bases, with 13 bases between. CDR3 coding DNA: TGTGCCAGCAGCCAGAAGGGGCAGTATAATTCACCCCTCCACTTT. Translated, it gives CASSQKGQYNSPLHF.

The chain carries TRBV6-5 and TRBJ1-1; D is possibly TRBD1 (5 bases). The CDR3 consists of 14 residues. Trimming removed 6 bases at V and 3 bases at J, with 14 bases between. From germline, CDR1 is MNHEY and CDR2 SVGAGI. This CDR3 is CASRLAGEDTEAFF. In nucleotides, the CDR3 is TGTGCCAGCAGACTGGCGGGGGAGGACACTGAAGCTTTCTTT.

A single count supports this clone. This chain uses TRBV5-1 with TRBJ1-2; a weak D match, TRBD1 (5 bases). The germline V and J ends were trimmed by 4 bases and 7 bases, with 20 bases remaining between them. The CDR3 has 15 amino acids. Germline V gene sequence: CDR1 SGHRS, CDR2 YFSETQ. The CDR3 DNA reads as TGCGCCAGCAGCCCTCCGGGCAGGGCAAGCAGTGGCTACACCTTC. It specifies CASSPPGRASSGYTF.

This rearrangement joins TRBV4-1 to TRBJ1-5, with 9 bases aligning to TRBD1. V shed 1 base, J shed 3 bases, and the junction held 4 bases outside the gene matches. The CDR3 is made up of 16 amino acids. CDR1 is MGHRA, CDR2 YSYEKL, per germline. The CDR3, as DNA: TGCGCCAGCAGCCAAGCGCGGGACAGGGTCAATCAGCCCCAGCATTTT. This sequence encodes CASSQARDRVNQPQHF.

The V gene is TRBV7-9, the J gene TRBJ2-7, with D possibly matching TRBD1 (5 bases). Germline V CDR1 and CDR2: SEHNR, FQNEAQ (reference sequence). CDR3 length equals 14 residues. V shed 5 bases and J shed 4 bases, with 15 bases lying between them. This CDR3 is CASSALGKGYEQYF. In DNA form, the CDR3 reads TGTGCCAGCAGCGCCTTGGGGAAGGGGTACGAGCAGTACTTC.

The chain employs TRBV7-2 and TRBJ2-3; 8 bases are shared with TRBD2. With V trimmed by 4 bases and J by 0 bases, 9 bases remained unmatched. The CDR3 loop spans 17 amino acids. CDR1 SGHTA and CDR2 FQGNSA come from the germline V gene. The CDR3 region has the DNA TGTGCCAGCAGCTCCTTTCGGGCTAGCGGGAGCACAGATACGCAGTATTTT. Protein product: CASSSFRASGSTDTQYF.

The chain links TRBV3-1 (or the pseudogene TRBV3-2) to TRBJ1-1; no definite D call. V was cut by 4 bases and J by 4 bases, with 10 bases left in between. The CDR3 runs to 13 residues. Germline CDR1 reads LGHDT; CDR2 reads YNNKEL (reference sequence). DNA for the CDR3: TGTGCCAGCAGCCGAAACAGCGGCACTGAAGCTTTCTTT. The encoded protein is CASSRNSGTEAFF.

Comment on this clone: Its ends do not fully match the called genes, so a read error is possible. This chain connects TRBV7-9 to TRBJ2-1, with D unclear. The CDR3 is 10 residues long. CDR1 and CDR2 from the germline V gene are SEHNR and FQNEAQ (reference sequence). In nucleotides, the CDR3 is TGTGCCAGCAGCGGCCCAAGTCCGATCTTC. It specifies CASSGPSPIF.

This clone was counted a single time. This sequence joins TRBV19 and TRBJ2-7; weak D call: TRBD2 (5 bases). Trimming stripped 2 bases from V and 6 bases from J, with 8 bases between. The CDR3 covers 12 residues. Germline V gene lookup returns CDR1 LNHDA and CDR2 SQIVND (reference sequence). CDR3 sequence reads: CASSISSGEQYF. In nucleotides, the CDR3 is TGTGCCAGTAGTATAAGCAGCGGCGAGCAGTACTTC. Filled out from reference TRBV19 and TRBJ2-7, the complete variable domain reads DGGITQSPKYLFRKEGQNVTLSCEQNLNHDAMYWYRQDPGQGLRLIYYSQIVNDFQKGDIAEGYSVSREKKESFPLTVTSAQKNPTAFYLCASSISSGEQYFGPGTRLTVT.

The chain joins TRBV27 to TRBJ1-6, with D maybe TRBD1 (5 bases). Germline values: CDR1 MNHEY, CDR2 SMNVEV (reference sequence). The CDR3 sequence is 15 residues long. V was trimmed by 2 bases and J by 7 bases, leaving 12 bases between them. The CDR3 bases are TGTGCCAGCAGTTTAAATGGGGCAGGCAATTCACCCCTCCACTTT. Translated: CASSLNGAGNSPLHF.

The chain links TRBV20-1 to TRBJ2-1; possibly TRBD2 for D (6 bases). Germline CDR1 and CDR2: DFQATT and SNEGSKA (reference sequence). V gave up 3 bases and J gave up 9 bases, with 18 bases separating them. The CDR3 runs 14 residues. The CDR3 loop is CSASGGRGPGEQFF. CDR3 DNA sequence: TGCAGTGCTAGTGGCGGGCGGGGTCCCGGTGAGCAGTTCTTC.

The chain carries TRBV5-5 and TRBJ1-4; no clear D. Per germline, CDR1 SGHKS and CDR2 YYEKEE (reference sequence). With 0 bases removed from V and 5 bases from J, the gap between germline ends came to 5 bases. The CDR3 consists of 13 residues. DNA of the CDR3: TGTGCCAGCAGCTTGGAGAGGAATGAAAAACTGTTTTTT. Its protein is CASSLERNEKLFF.

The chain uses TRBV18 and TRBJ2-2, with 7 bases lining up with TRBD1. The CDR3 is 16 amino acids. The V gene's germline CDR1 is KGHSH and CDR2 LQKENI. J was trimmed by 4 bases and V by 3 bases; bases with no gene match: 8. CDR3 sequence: CASSPRTGPGTGELFF. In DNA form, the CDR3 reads TGTGCCAGCTCACCTAGGACAGGACCGGGCACCGGGGAGCTGTTTTTT.

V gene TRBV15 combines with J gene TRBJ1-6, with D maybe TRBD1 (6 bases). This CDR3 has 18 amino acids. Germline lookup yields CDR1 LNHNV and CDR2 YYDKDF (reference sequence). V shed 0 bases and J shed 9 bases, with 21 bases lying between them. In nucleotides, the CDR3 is TGTGCCACCAGCAGAGATGTTCCAGGTCAGGGGAGTAGTTCACCCCTCCACTTT. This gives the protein CATSRDVPGQGSSSPLHF.

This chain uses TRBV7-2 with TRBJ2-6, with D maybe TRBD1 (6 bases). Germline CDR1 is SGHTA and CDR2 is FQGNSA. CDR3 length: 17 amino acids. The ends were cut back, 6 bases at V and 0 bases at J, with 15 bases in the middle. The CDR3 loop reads CASRPGVGDSGANVLTF. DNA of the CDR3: TGTGCCAGCAGACCAGGGGTGGGGGACTCTGGGGCCAACGTCCTGACTTTC.

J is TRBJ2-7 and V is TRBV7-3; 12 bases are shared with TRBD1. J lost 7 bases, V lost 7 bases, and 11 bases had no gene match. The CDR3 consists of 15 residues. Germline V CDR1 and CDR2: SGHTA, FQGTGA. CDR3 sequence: CASTTGTGGLEEQYF. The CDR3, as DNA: TGTGCCAGCACCACCGGGACAGGGGGCCTCGAGGAGCAGTACTTC. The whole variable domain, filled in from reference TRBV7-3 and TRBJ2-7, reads GAGVSQTPSNKVTEKGKYVELRCDPISGHTALYWYRQSLGQGPEFLIYFQGTGAADDSGLPNDRFFAVRPEGSVSTLKIQRTERGDSAVYLCASTTGTGGLEEQYFGPGTRLTVT.

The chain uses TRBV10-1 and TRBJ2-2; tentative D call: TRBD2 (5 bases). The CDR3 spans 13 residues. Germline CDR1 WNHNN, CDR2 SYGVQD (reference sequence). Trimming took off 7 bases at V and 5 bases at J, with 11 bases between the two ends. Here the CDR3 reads CASTLGGTGELFF. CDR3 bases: TGCGCCAGCACCCTGGGCGGGACCGGGGAGCTGTTTTTT.